This T cell receptor beta chain was observed in a study of regulatory T cells in long-lasting Graves disease. Study observations and caveats: TRBV28, TRBJ1-2 and TRBJ2-5 were favored in persistent disease.

To make TCR beta libraries, researchers used iRepertoire HTBI primers and Arm-PCR of CDR3 regions. TCRdb re-called the multiplex PCR reads with MiXCR, one entry per CDR3 protein. This table has 420,000 or so distinct CDR3 sequences, less than 20% appearing once. Germline loops: CDR1 ENHRY, CDR2 SYGVKD. V dropped 7 bases and J dropped 8; count of bases not matched to a gene: 6. The CDR3 sequence is 14 residues long. Remarks on this clonotype: The antigen remains undetermined.

The sample's time point: newly diagnosed GD, antithyroid drugs for less than 3 months. Researchers made the TCR library from RNA that was extracted from PBMCs. This sample was also put to use in a study of T cells in Graves' hyperthyroidism and ophthalmopathy. That source reports: Among thyroid clonotypes expanded above 0.001, most also appeared in blood.

Specimen: peripheral blood mononuclear cells (PBMCs), collected at new diagnosis, from a patient treated with antithyroid drugs. The chain combines TRBV10-3 with TRBJ2-1; the match to TRBD1 covers 12 bases. This sequence was found in a woman aged 18-29 years with Graves disease. CDR3 residues: CAIKGTGGRDEQFF. The DNA of the CDR3 is TGTGCCATCAAAGGGACAGGGGGCCGGGATGAGCAGTTCTTC.